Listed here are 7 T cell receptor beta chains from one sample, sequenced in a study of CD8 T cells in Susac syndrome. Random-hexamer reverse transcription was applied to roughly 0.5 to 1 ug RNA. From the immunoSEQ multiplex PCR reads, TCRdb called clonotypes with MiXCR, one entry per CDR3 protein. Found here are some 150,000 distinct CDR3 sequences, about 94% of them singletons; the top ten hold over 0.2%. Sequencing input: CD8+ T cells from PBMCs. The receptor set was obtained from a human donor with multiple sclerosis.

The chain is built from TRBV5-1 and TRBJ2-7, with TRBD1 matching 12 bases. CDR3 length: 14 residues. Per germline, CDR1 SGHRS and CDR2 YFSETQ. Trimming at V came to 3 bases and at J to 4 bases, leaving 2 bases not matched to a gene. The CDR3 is CASSWGQGAYEQYF. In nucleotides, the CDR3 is TGCGCCAGCAGCTGGGGACAGGGGGCTTACGAGCAGTACTTC.

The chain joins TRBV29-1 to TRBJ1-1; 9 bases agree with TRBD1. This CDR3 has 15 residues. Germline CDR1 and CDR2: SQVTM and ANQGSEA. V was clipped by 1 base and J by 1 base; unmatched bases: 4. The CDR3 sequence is CSVEGTGVWNTEAFF. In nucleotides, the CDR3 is TGCAGCGTTGAAGGGACAGGGGTTTGGAACACTGAAGCTTTCTTT. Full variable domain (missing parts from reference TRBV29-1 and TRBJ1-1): SAVISQKPSRDICQRGTSLTIQCQVDSQVTMMFWYRQQPGQSLTLIATANQGSEATYESGFVIDKFPISRPNLTFSTLTVSNMSPEDSSIYLCSVEGTGVWNTEAFFGQGTRLTVV.

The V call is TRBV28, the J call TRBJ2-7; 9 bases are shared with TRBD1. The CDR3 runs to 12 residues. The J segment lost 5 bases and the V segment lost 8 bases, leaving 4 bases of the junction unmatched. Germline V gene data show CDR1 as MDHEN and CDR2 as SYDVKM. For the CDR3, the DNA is TGTGCCAGCGCACAGGGGGCCAACGAGCAGTACTTC. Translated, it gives CASAQGANEQYF.

The CDR3 region is CASSLTGVSNQPQHF. The CDR3 nucleotides read TGCGCCAGCAGCCTAACAGGGGTTAGCAATCAGCCCCAGCATTTT. The chain links TRBV4-1 to TRBJ1-5, with 7 bases fitting TRBD1. Germline V gene data show CDR1 as MGHRA and CDR2 as YSYEKL. The CDR3 contains 15 residues. J was trimmed by 0 bases and V by 4 bases; bases with no gene match: 3.

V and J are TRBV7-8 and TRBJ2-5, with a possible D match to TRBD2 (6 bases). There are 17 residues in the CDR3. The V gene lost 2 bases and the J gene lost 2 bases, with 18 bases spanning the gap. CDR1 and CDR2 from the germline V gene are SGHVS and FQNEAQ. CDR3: CASSLPLGGKVQETQYF. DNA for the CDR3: TGTGCCAGCAGCTTACCCCTAGGAGGGAAAGTACAAGAGACCCAGTACTTC.

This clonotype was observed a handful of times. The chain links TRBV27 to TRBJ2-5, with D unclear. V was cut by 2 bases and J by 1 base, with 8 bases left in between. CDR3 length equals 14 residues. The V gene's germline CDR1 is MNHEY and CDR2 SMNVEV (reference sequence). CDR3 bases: TGTGCCAGCAGTTTAAGAGGTGCCCAAGAGACCCAGTACTTC. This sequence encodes CASSLRGAQETQYF.

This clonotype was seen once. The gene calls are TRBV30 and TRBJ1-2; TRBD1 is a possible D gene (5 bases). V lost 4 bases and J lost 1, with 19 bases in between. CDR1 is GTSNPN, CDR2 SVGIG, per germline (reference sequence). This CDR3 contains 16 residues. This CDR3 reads CAWIGSDSRINYGYTF. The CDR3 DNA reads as TGTGCCTGGATAGGATCAGACAGCAGAATTAACTATGGCTACACCTTC.